This entry describes one T cell receptor (beta chain). Germline loops: CDR1 LGHDT, CDR2 YNNKEL (reference sequence). The ends were cut back, 7 bases at V and 1 base at J, with 13 bases in the middle. The CDR3 length is 14 residues. The data belong to a study of blood T cell repertoires in COVID-19. Profiled with immunoSEQ multiplex PCR; TCRdb holds only in-frame clones, not every one. Of about 64,000 clones in the sample, approximately 84% are singletons; the top ten hold approximately 3%. The V call is TRBV3-1 (or the pseudogene TRBV3-2), the J call TRBJ1-2; no reliable D call. This clonotype originated in a man aged 50 to 60 with active COVID-19. The source material was peripheral blood. CDR3 sequence: CASTPTSVNYGYTF. The CDR3 DNA reads TGTGCCAGCACCCCAACGTCGGTTAACTATGGCTACACCTTC.